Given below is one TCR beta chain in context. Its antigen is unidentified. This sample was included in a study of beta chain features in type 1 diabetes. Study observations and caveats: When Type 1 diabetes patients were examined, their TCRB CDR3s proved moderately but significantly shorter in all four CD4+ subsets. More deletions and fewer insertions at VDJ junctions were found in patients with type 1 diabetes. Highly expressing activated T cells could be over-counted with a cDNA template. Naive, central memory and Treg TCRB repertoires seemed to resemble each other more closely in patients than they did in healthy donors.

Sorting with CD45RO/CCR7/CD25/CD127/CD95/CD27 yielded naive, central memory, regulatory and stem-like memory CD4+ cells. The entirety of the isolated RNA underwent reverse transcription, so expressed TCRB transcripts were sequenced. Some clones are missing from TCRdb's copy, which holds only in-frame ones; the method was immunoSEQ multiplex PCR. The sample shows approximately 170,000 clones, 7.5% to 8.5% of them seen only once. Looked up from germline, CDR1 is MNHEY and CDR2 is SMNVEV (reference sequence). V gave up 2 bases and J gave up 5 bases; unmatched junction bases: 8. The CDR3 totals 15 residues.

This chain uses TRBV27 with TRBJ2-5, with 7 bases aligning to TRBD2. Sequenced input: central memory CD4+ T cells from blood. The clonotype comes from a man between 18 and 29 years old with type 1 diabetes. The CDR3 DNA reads TGTGCCAGCAGTTTAACGACAGCGGGGAGGGAGACCCAGTACTTC. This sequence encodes CASSLTTAGRETQYF.